The rows below give T cell receptor beta chains drawn from one sample of a study of control samples from healthy donors and cancer patients. Only in-frame clones appear in the TCRdb table, and some are missing; sequencing was by immunoSEQ multiplex PCR. Of more than 85,000 clones in the sample, approximately 90% were seen once. The sample taken for sequencing was blood. Receptors were obtained from a human donor in good health. The donor label of this sample is uncertain. CDR3s include the opening cysteine and the closing phenylalanine or tryptophan. Fields, in order: clone size, D gene, V gene, J gene, CDR3 protein, CDR3 DNA. A D gene is named only where the DNA matches it firmly. The listing skips clone size in some rows; elsewhere it reads once, few, many or a size class.

clone size: -; D gene: -; V gene: TRBV19; J gene: TRBJ1-4; CDR3 protein: CASDSGTNEKLFF; CDR3 DNA: TGTGCCAGCGACTCCGGGACGAACGAAAAACTGTTTTTT
clone size: -; D gene: -; V gene: TRBV2; J gene: TRBJ1-5; CDR3 protein: CASSEGGLNQPQHF; CDR3 DNA: TGTGCCAGCAGTGAAGGAGGGCTCAATCAGCCCCAGCATTTT
clone size: -; D gene: -; V gene: TRBV2; J gene: TRBJ1-1; CDR3 protein: CASSAETVNTEAFF; CDR3 DNA: TGTGCCAGCAGTGCCGAGACAGTGAACACTGAAGCTTTCTTT
clone size: -; D gene: TRBD1; V gene: TRBV12-3/TRBV12-4; J gene: TRBJ1-6; CDR3 protein: CASSPDRVGPLHF; CDR3 DNA: TGTGCCAGCAGCCCAGACAGGGTTGGGCCCCTCCACTTT
clone size: -; D gene: -; V gene: TRBV19; J gene: TRBJ1-2; CDR3 protein: CASSNQGKGYTF; CDR3 DNA: TGTGCCAGTAGTAACCAGGGTAAAGGCTACACCTTC
clone size: -; D gene: TRBD1; V gene: TRBV2; J gene: TRBJ2-7; CDR3 protein: CASSDKAPGTGYNEQYF; CDR3 DNA: TGTGCCAGCAGTGATAAGGCACCCGGGACAGGGTATAACGAGCAGTACTTC
clone size: -; D gene: TRBD2; V gene: TRBV30; J gene: TRBJ2-5; CDR3 protein: CACQRGALGAETQYF; CDR3 DNA: TGTGCCTGCCAGCGGGGGGCCCTTGGGGCCGAGACCCAGTACTTC
clone size: -; D gene: TRBD1; V gene: TRBV25-1; J gene: TRBJ2-1; CDR3 protein: CASSEDRGHYNEQFF; CDR3 DNA: TGTGCCAGCAGTGAAGACAGGGGGCATTACAATGAGCAGTTCTTC
clone size: few; D gene: TRBD1; V gene: TRBV6-6; J gene: TRBJ1-6; CDR3 protein: CASSPGQGGSPLHF; CDR3 DNA: TGTGCCAGCAGCCCCGGACAGGGAGGCTCACCCCTCCACTTT
clone size: -; D gene: -; V gene: TRBV13; J gene: TRBJ1-1; CDR3 protein: CASSLQSIEAFF; CDR3 DNA: TGTGCCAGCAGCTTACAGTCGATAGAGGCTTTCTTT
clone size: -; D gene: TRBD2; V gene: TRBV2; J gene: TRBJ2-1; CDR3 protein: CASGTSGGMNEQFF; CDR3 DNA: TGTGCCAGCGGAACTAGCGGGGGGATGAATGAGCAGTTCTTC
clone size: -; D gene: -; V gene: TRBV3-1/TRBV3-2; J gene: TRBJ1-1; CDR3 protein: CASRTKRGTEAFF; CDR3 DNA: TGTGCCAGCAGAACAAAGAGAGGCACTGAAGCTTTCTTT
clone size: -; D gene: -; V gene: TRBV5-1; J gene: TRBJ2-3; CDR3 protein: CASSLEGTQYF; CDR3 DNA: TGCGCCAGCAGCTTGGAAGGTACGCAGTATTTT
clone size: once; D gene: -; V gene: TRBV7-9; J gene: TRBJ1-1; CDR3 protein: CASSSGVNTEAFF; CDR3 DNA: TGTGCCAGCAGCTCAGGGGTGAACACTGAAGCTTTCTTT
clone size: -; D gene: -; V gene: TRBV6-5; J gene: TRBJ1-4; CDR3 protein: CASKLQGTGVGKLFF; CDR3 DNA: TGTGCCAGCAAACTCCAGGGGACTGGTGTAGGGAAACTGTTTTTT
clone size: -; D gene: -; V gene: TRBV7-2; J gene: TRBJ1-1; CDR3 protein: CASSPRPNMNTEAFF; CDR3 DNA: TGTGCCAGCAGCCCGAGGCCTAACATGAACACTGAAGCTTTCTTT
clone size: -; D gene: -; V gene: TRBV19; J gene: TRBJ1-5; CDR3 protein: CASSIEGRGDQPQHF; CDR3 DNA: TGTGCCAGTAGTATAGAGGGCAGGGGAGATCAGCCCCAGCATTTT
clone size: few; D gene: -; V gene: TRBV20-1; J gene: TRBJ1-6; CDR3 protein: CSASAGVYNSPLHF; CDR3 DNA: TGCAGTGCTAGTGCAGGGGTCTATAATTCACCCCTCCACTTT
clone size: -; D gene: TRBD1; V gene: TRBV25-1; J gene: TRBJ1-2; CDR3 protein: CASSARQGASGYTF; CDR3 DNA: TGTGCCAGCAGTGCCCGTCAGGGGGCCAGTGGCTACACCTTC
clone size: -; D gene: TRBD1; V gene: TRBV5-1; J gene: TRBJ1-2; CDR3 protein: CASSPTGGRGYGYTF; CDR3 DNA: TGCGCCAGCAGCCCGACAGGGGGCCGGGGCTATGGCTACACCTTC
clone size: -; D gene: -; V gene: TRBV6-5; J gene: TRBJ1-2; CDR3 protein: CATTPGSANYGYTF; CDR3 DNA: TGTGCCACGACCCCCGGGTCTGCGAACTATGGCTACACCTTC
clone size: -; D gene: -; V gene: TRBV11-2; J gene: TRBJ1-3; CDR3 protein: CASSLDLGAAGNTIYF; CDR3 DNA: TGTGCCAGCAGCTTAGATCTAGGGGCGGCTGGAAACACCATATATTTT
clone size: medium-sized; D gene: -; V gene: TRBV30; J gene: TRBJ1-5; CDR3 protein: CAWSEGQPQHF; CDR3 DNA: TGTGCCTGGAGTGAGGGACAGCCCCAGCATTTT
clone size: -; D gene: -; V gene: TRBV5-4; J gene: TRBJ1-4; CDR3 protein: CASSSQGLKEKLFF; CDR3 DNA: TGTGCCAGCAGCTCACAGGGATTGAAAGAAAAACTGTTTTTT
clone size: -; D gene: -; V gene: TRBV5-6; J gene: TRBJ1-1; CDR3 protein: CASSGGLNTEAFF; CDR3 DNA: TGTGCCAGCAGCGGGGGCCTGAACACTGAAGCTTTCTTT
clone size: -; D gene: -; V gene: TRBV4-2; J gene: TRBJ1-5; CDR3 protein: CASSQGGTGIWPQHF; CDR3 DNA: TGTGCCAGCAGCCAAGGGGGAACAGGTATCTGGCCCCAGCATTTT
clone size: -; D gene: -; V gene: TRBV28; J gene: TRBJ1-5; CDR3 protein: CASSFWSASQPQHF; CDR3 DNA: TGTGCCAGCAGTTTTTGGTCAGCTAGTCAGCCCCAGCATTTT
clone size: -; D gene: TRBD1; V gene: TRBV30; J gene: TRBJ2-1; CDR3 protein: CAWIPDRGLLYNEQFF; CDR3 DNA: TGTGCCTGGATTCCCGACAGGGGGTTACTGTACAATGAGCAGTTCTTC
clone size: few; D gene: TRBD2; V gene: TRBV19; J gene: TRBJ2-2; CDR3 protein: CASSTRAGGTTGELFF; CDR3 DNA: TGTGCCAGTAGTACCCGGGCGGGGGGGACGACCGGGGAGCTGTTTTTT